The sequence of this T cell receptor beta chain was determined in a study of blood T cell repertoires in COVID-19. Overall study context: The samples span acute and convalescent COVID-19 from the United States, Italy and Spain.

As handled by the study authors: Reference gene primers were amplified, and this amplification served to estimate nucleated cell counts. This table comes from immunoSEQ multiplex PCR, and its TCRdb copy is limited to in-frame clones, with some not included. That table is the source of V, J and clone size, and D and trimming were worked out from the DNA. This table holds about 150,000 clones, approximately 90% found once. The junction had 8 bases not matched to a gene; V was cut back by 5 bases and J by 2 bases. CDR3 size: 17 residues. Germline-derived CDR1 and CDR2 are LNHDA and SQIVND (reference sequence).

The rearrangement joins TRBV19 to TRBJ2-3; 12 nucleotides align to TRBD2. This receptor was taken from a human donor in a cohort sampled during active COVID-19. Sequencing was performed on peripheral blood. The CDR3 spells CASSSRLAGAFTDTQYF. DNA for the CDR3: TGTGCCAGTAGTTCCCGACTAGCGGGGGCATTCACAGATACGCAGTATTTT.